This entry features one T cell receptor beta chain sequence. Its antigen is still unknown. This sample is part of a study of OX40 agonist ivuxolimab in advanced cancers. The study, taken as a whole, reports: Partial responders treated at 0.1-3.0 mg/kg exhibited clonal expansion among the lowest measured. More expanded clones were seen, on average, in CD8+ T cells than in CD4+. Both CD4+ and CD8+ T cell populations in blood had undergone clonal expansion by week 6 at 0.1 to 3.0 mg/kg.

Here immunoSEQ multiplex PCR was the method, and the copy in TCRdb shows in-frame clones only, minus some. The table lists tens of thousands of clones, 80% to 95% of them singletons. The V and J ends lost 7 bases and 7 bases respectively, with 17 bases between them. The germline V gene encodes CDR1 SNHLY and CDR2 FYNNEI. The CDR3 is made up of 13 amino acids. Sequencing was performed on CD4+ or CD8+ T cells sorted from blood, taken in a trial of the OX40 agonist ivuxolimab. The clonotype originates from an adult with an advanced solid tumor such as melanoma, head and neck, liver or kidney cancer. The chain uses TRBV2 and TRBJ2-7, with D perhaps TRBD1 (6 bases). The CDR3 loop is CASTRTDLWEQYF. CDR3 DNA: TGTGCCAGCACCAGGACAGACCTCTGGGAGCAGTACTTC.